The 2 T cell receptor beta chains below were found in one sample sequenced in a study of blood T cell repertoires in COVID-19. Sequenced by immunoSEQ multiplex PCR; TCRdb stores in-frame clones only, minus some. The table includes roughly 230,000 clones, just under 90% detected once. The source material was PBMCs or T cells enriched from blood (not recorded which). All receptors derive from a woman aged 25-40 years with acute COVID-19.

The CDR3 sequence: CASSWGEHPEAFF. DNA of the CDR3: TGTGCCAGCAGCTGGGGGGAACATCCTGAAGCTTTCTTT. The chain recombines TRBV5-6 with TRBJ1-1, with a weak D call TRBD1 (5 bases). The V gene lost 3 bases and the J gene lost 6 bases, with 12 bases spanning the gap. CDR3 size: 13 residues. CDR1 SGHDT and CDR2 YYEEEE come from the germline V gene.

V is TRBV7-2 and J is TRBJ2-1, with D tentatively TRBD2 (5 bases). CDR1 and CDR2 from the germline V gene are SGHTA and FQGNSA. The length of the CDR3 is 15 residues. Trimming cost V 6 bases and J 0 bases, with 12 bases left between them. DNA of the CDR3: TGTGCCAGCAGTACGCGGGTGAGCTCCTACAATGAGCAGTTCTTC. Its protein product is CASSTRVSSYNEQFF.